This T cell receptor (beta chain) was identified in a study of response to subunit inactivated influenza vaccine. Study-wide results and caveats: It was the authors' suggestion that each seasonal influenza vaccination recruits few new T cells.

The CDR3 runs 18 residues. With V trimmed by 0 bases and J by 4 bases, 10 bases remained unmatched. Looked up from germline, CDR1 is LGHNA and CDR2 is YSLEER. TCRdb reanalysed the RT-PCR reads using MiXCR and keeps one entry per CDR3 protein. The sample has hundreds of thousands of distinct CDR3 sequences; approximately 10% are singletons. This clonotype has at least ten counts. Its antigen is unknown. This TCR came from a man aged 45-60 years who received an inactivated influenza vaccine. The sample consisted of PBMCs from blood, taken on the day of vaccination. The chain has TRBV4-3 and TRBJ1-2; 11 nucleotides line up with TRBD1. The CDR3, as DNA: TGCGCCAGCAGCCAAGATTACTCCGGGACAGGGGGTGCCTATGGCTACACCTTC. The encoded protein is CASSQDYSGTGGAYGYTF.